This T cell receptor beta chain is from a study of T-cell memory formation after mild COVID-19. Overall study context: Among the donors, TCR clusters were largely specific to each donor. Study-wide results and caveats: Pre-infection memory contained some responding clones, which suggested that cross-reactive memory had joined. Clones contracting over day 15 to 85 were CD4/CD8 balanced, with later expanders leaning CD4+.

cDNA libraries for TCR alpha and TCR beta, carrying sample barcodes and UMIs, came from 5'RACE with constant-segment primers. MiXCR, applied by TCRdb to the 5' RACE reads, yields one record per CDR3 protein. The sample has some 350,000 distinct CDR3 sequences; more than 15% are singletons. This clonotype was counted many times. Its matching antigen is unknown. V gave up 6 bases and J gave up 2 bases, with 8 bases separating them. Looked up from germline, CDR1 is MNHEY and CDR2 is SVGEGT. This CDR3 comprises 12 residues. This clonotype was sampled from a man in his late teens or twenties who had mild COVID-19 (a few samples of this study predate the infection). Cell type and time point are not known. V is TRBV6-2 or TRBV6-3 and J is TRBJ2-7; D may be TRBD1 or TRBD2 (5 bases each). The material sequenced was PBMCs or a T cell subset sorted from them (not recorded which). The CDR3: CASSWDAYEQYF. The CDR3 DNA reads TGTGCCAGCAGCTGGGACGCCTACGAGCAGTACTTC.